The rows below give T cell receptor beta chains drawn from one sample of a study of a mutant IDH1 vaccine in newly diagnosed glioma. Using immunoSEQ multiplex PCR, the repertoire was profiled, and TCRdb retains in-frame clones only, with some absent. The data show roughly 84,000 clones, roughly 87% seen once. The source material was PBMCs, sampled from a glioma patient treated with radiotherapy, temozolomide or both. The receptor source for this set is a man aged 40-55 years with glioma. Some clones in this sample may be carry-over from other donors' samples. The CDR3 runs from the conserved cysteine through the conserved F or W. The D gene is left open where the match is weak. Clone size, where shown, is once, few, many, or a class for clones that have expanded.

cdr3_aa | cdr3_nt | d_call | clone_size | j_call | v_call
CASSAQSQSSGANVLTF | TGTGCCAGCAGTGCACAATCTCAGAGCTCTGGGGCCAACGTCCTGACTTTC | - | - | TRBJ2-6 | TRBV25-1
CATSRAGTRGETQYF | TGTGCCACCAGCAGGGCCGGGACTAGGGGAGAGACCCAGTACTTC | TRBD2 | once | TRBJ2-5 | TRBV15
CASSFSGGAYEQYF | TGCGCCAGCAGCTTTTCCGGGGGGGCCTACGAGCAGTACTTC | TRBD2 | medium-sized | TRBJ2-7 | TRBV5-1
CASSGYTEAFF | TGTGCCAGCAGTGGATACACTGAAGCTTTCTTT | - | - | TRBJ1-1 | TRBV2
CASSNPSGTGGGKLFF | TGTGCCAGCAGTAACCCCTCCGGGACAGGGGGCGGAAAACTGTTTTTT | TRBD1 | - | TRBJ1-4 | TRBV2
CASSSDTSLGELFF | TGTGCCAGCTCCTCGGACACCTCCCTGGGAGAGCTGTTTTTT | - | - | TRBJ1-4 | TRBV18
CASSVTGGNTIYF | TGTGCCAGCAGTGTAACAGGGGGAAACACCATATATTTT | - | - | TRBJ1-3 | TRBV2
CASSYDRGAGNTIYF | TGTGCCAGCAGTTACGACAGGGGGGCTGGAAACACCATATATTTT | TRBD1 | - | TRBJ1-3 | TRBV6-5
CASRSGAGSSYEQYF | TGTGCCAGCAGATCAGGGGCAGGTAGCTCCTACGAGCAGTACTTC | - | - | TRBJ2-7 | TRBV6-6
CASSYAGGVTEAFF | TGTGCCAGCAGTTATGCTGGGGGGGTCACTGAAGCTTTCTTT | - | - | TRBJ1-1 | TRBV6-5
CASSYGSDTQYF | TGTGCCAGCTCCTATGGTTCGGATACGCAGTATTTT | - | - | TRBJ2-3 | TRBV25-1
CASSIVGAEGANVLTF | TGTGCCAGTAGTATCGTAGGGGCAGAGGGGGCCAACGTCCTGACTTTC | - | few | TRBJ2-6 | TRBV19
CASSPGSNQPQHF | TGTGCCAGCAGCCCAGGGAGCAATCAGCCCCAGCATTTT | - | few | TRBJ1-5 | TRBV5-6
CASSPWTGNTEAFF | TGTGCCAGCAGCCCGTGGACGGGGAACACTGAAGCTTTCTTT | - | - | TRBJ1-1 | TRBV5-4
CASSILARINTGELFF | TGTGCCAGTAGTATACTGGCTAGAATAAACACCGGGGAGCTGTTTTTT | - | - | TRBJ2-2 | TRBV19
CASSVTGDPTDTQYF | TGTGCCAGCAGCGTGACAGGGGACCCCACAGATACGCAGTATTTT | TRBD1 | once | TRBJ2-3 | TRBV9
CASSAQTYSGNTIYF | TGTGCCAGCAGTGCCCAGACCTACTCTGGAAACACCATATATTTT | - | - | TRBJ1-3 | TRBV2
CASGFREDQPQHF | TGTGCTAGTGGTTTCAGGGAGGATCAGCCCCAGCATTTT | - | - | TRBJ1-5 | TRBV12-5
CASSVGQGGSPLHF | TGTGCCAGCAGTGTTGGGCAGGGGGGATCACCCCTCCACTTT | TRBD1 | - | TRBJ1-6 | TRBV6-1
CSWGTEAFF | TGCAGCTGGGGCACTGAAGCTTTCTTT | - | - | TRBJ1-1 | TRBV20-1
CATLQGYEQYF | TGTGCCACCTTACAGGGCTACGAGCAGTACTTC | - | - | TRBJ2-7 | TRBV6-5
CASSYIGRRDEKLFF | TGTGCCAGCAGTTACATCGGGCGTCGAGATGAAAAACTGTTTTTT | - | - | TRBJ1-4 | TRBV6-6
CASSYSRVETQYF | TGTGCCAGCAGTTACTCCAGGGTAGAGACCCAGTACTTC | - | once | TRBJ2-5 | TRBV6-5
CAWRREARGTEAFF | TGTGCCTGGAGGAGGGAGGCCAGGGGTACTGAAGCTTTCTTT | - | - | TRBJ1-1 | TRBV30
CASSSTAWGNQPQHF | TGTGCCAGCAGTTCAACTGCGTGGGGCAATCAGCCCCAGCATTTT | - | - | TRBJ1-5 | TRBV27
CASKEERGRAKNIQYF | TGTGCCAGTAAAGAGGAGAGGGGGCGAGCCAAAAACATTCAGTACTTC | TRBD1 | - | TRBJ2-4 | TRBV19
CASEIGGELFF | TGTGCCAGCGAAATCGGCGGGGAGCTGTTTTTT | - | - | TRBJ2-2 | TRBV9
CAWSATLVGGRGGYTF | TGTGCCTGGAGCGCAACCCTTGTTGGGGGGCGTGGTGGCTACACCTTC | - | - | TRBJ1-2 | TRBV30
CASSQGLGGPARGGYTF | TGCGCCAGCAGCCAAGGGCTAGGCGGTCCCGCCAGGGGGGGCTACACCTTC | TRBD1 | few | TRBJ1-2 | TRBV4-1
CASTDREVRGYTF | TGTGCCAGCACGGACAGGGAAGTCCGTGGCTACACCTTC | TRBD1 | - | TRBJ1-2 | TRBV6-5
CATTGGQGNEKLFF | TGTGCCACTACCGGCGGACAGGGGAATGAAAAACTGTTTTTT | TRBD1 | - | TRBJ1-4 | TRBV10-3
CASRGSRTGNYEQYF | TGTGCCAGCAGGGGGTCCAGGACAGGAAACTACGAGCAGTACTTC | TRBD1 | - | TRBJ2-7 | TRBV6-4
CASSLLVNSPLHF | TGTGCCAGCAGCTTGCTAGTTAATTCACCCCTCCACTTT | - | - | TRBJ1-6 | TRBV7-6
CASSLGGTLATNEKLFF | TGTGCCAGCAGCTTAGGGGGCACACTTGCAACTAATGAAAAACTGTTTTTT | - | few | TRBJ1-4 | TRBV7-9
CASTLQGSGNTIYF | TGTGCCAGCACCCTACAGGGTTCTGGAAACACCATATATTTT | - | - | TRBJ1-3 | TRBV6-6
CASSIGSGVQEQYF | TGTGCCAGTAGTATAGGTAGCGGGGTTCAAGAGCAGTACTTC | TRBD2 | few | TRBJ2-7 | TRBV19
CASSQETVSSYEQYF | TGTGCCAGCAGCCAGGAGACGGTGAGCTCCTACGAGCAGTACTTC | - | - | TRBJ2-7 | TRBV4-2
CASSVGQGALNYGYTF | TGCGCCAGCAGCGTGGGACAGGGGGCTTTGAACTATGGCTACACCTTC | TRBD1 | - | TRBJ1-2 | TRBV5-1
CASSLSGPNSPLHF | TGTGCCAGCAGCTTATCGGGGCCCAATTCACCCCTCCACTTT | - | once | TRBJ1-6 | TRBV7-6